The 32 T cell receptor gamma chains below were found in one sample sequenced in a study of gamma-delta T cells after stem cell transplantation. TCRdb re-called the RT-PCR reads with CATT. The sample lists approximately 740 gamma-chain clones; less than 35% were seen once. The sequencing input was gamma-delta T cells. The receptors derive from a human donor. It is not recorded whose cells these are; they may come from a transplant donor.

This clone was detected only a few times. V usage is TRGV9 and J usage is TRGJ1 or TRGJ2. Since TCRdb gives no J gene, matching the DNA to germline was used here to assign it. Per germline, CDR1 GITISATS and CDR2 ISYDGTV (reference sequence). J was trimmed by 3 bases and V by 0 bases; bases with no gene match: 5. This CDR3 spans 14 amino acids. The CDR3 bases are TGTGCCTTGTGGGAGGTGCGGCTTTATTATAAGAAACTCTTT. This codes for CALWEVRLYYKKLF.

Only a few counts were recorded for this clone. V is TRGV4 and J is TRGJ1 or TRGJ2. Germline matching of the DNA provided the J gene here, since TCRdb leaves it blank. Germline CDR1 is EGSTGY and CDR2 is YDSYTSSV. Germline trimming cut 5 bases from V and 0 bases from J; bases unmatched to any gene: 4. This CDR3 is built from 13 residues. The CDR3: CATWVPNYYKKLF. Written as DNA, the CDR3 is TGTGCCACCTGGGTCCCGAATTATTATAAGAAACTCTTT.

Concerning this clone: A much larger clonotype is one base distant, so this may be a read error. No J gene call was made, and the V gene is TRGV9. The CDR3 loop spans 18 amino acids. The germline CDR1 and CDR2 sequences are GITISATS and ISYDGTV (reference sequence). The CDR3 here is CALWEVPPQELGKKIEVF. DNA of the CDR3: TGTGCCTTGTGGGAGGTGCCCCCGCAAGAGTTGGGCAAAAAAATCGAGGTATTT.

This clone ranks as large. J is TRGJ1 or TRGJ2 and V is TRGV9. TCRdb offers no J gene call, so here the DNA was matched to germline to obtain one. V was clipped by 6 bases and J by 3 bases; unmatched bases: 5. Germline V gene lookup returns CDR1 GITISATS and CDR2 ISYDGTV (reference sequence). This CDR3 comprises 12 residues. In nucleotides, the CDR3 is TGTGCCTTGTGGATGTTTTATTATAAGAAACTCTTT. Amino acid sequence: CALWMFYYKKLF.

Points on this clone: The same CDR3 also results from other DNA sequences found in this sample. This chain links TRGV9 with TRGJP. The J gene, absent from TCRdb, was called here by matching the DNA to germline. V was pared by 0 bases and J by 6 bases, with 2 bases of the junction left unmatched. The CDR3 consists of 16 residues. Germline V gene lookup returns CDR1 GITISATS and CDR2 ISYDGTV (reference sequence). The CDR3 bases are TGTGCCTTGTGGGAGGTGGTAGAGTTGGGCAAAAAAATCAAGGTATTT. The encoded protein is CALWEVVELGKKIKVF.

With respect to this clone: Just one base apart from a much larger clone, this may be a read error. This rearrangement joins TRGV9 to TRGJP. The J gene, absent from TCRdb, was called here by matching the DNA to germline. V was pared by 2 bases and J by 7 bases, with 5 bases of the junction left unmatched. The CDR3 sequence is 16 residues long. CDR1 is GITISATS, CDR2 ISYDGTV, per germline (reference sequence). CDR3: CALWEAYELGKKIKVF. CDR3 sequence (DNA): TGTGCCTTGTGGGAGGCGTACGAGTTGGGCAAAAAAATCAAGGTATTT.

This clone was observed a few times. A far larger clone is one nucleotide away, so this likely arose from a read error. The chain is built from TRGV8 and TRGJP1. Since TCRdb gives no J gene, matching the DNA to germline was used here to assign it. Per germline, CDR1 VENAVY and CDR2 YDSYNSRV. The CDR3 has 14 residues. J was trimmed by 3 bases and V by 2 bases; bases with no gene match: 3. The CDR3 DNA sequence: TGTGCCACCTGGGATAATGCCACTGGTTGGTTCAAGATATTT. Translated: CATWDNATGWFKIF.

Remarks on this clone: This may arise from a read error, as a much more abundant clone is one base away. V gene TRGV4 combines with J gene TRGJ1 or TRGJ2. The junction had 4 bases not matched to a gene; V was cut back by 0 bases and J by 8 bases. Germline V gene sequence: CDR1 EGSTGY, CDR2 YDSYTSSV. There are 12 residues in the CDR3. DNA for the CDR3: TGTGCCACCTGGGATGGGCGGCATAAGAAACTCTTT. Protein: CATWDGRHKKLF.

A remark on this clone: This sequence may be a read error, since a much larger clone differs from it by one base. V is TRGV9 and J is TRGJP2. TCRdb does not report a J gene; here it was assigned by matching the DNA to germline references. Germline loops: CDR1 GITISATS, CDR2 ISYDGTV (reference sequence). The CDR3 is 16 amino acids. Trimming cost V 7 bases and J 1 base; bases outside gene matches: 12. Here the CDR3 DNA reads TGTGCCTTGTGTGACGGGGTCTTTAGTAGTGATTGGATCAAGACGTTT. Translated: CALCDGVFSSDWIKTF.

This sequence joins TRGV4 and TRGJ1 or TRGJ2. The J gene comes from matching the DNA to germline here; TCRdb lacks it. The CDR3 is 13 amino acids. Trimming removed 0 bases from V and 7 bases from J; junction bases left unmatched: 6. In germline, CDR1 is EGSTGY, CDR2 YDSYTSSV. CDR3 amino acids: CATWDGRGYKKLF. CDR3 DNA sequence: TGTGCCACCTGGGATGGGCGGGGCTATAAGAAACTCTTT.

This clone turned up a few times. A far larger clone is a single base away, which makes a read error likely. V and J are TRGV9 and TRGJP. The J gene was missing in TCRdb and was found by matching the end of the DNA to germline. The CDR3 is 16 residues long. Germline V lookup: CDR1 GITISATS, CDR2 ISYDGTV (reference sequence). Trimming removed 3 bases from V and 3 bases from J; junction bases left unmatched: 2. CDR3 DNA: TGTGCCTTGTGGGAGATGCAAGAGTTGGGCAAAAAAATCAAGGTATTT. This sequence encodes CALWEMQELGKKIKVF.

This clone has just a few counts. CDR3 nucleotide sequence: TGTGCCACCTGGGGAAAGAATAAGAAACTCTTT. It encodes CATWGKNKKLF. This sequence joins TRGV4 and TRGJ1 or TRGJ2. Matching the DNA to germline supplied the J gene, which TCRdb does not give. CDR3 length equals 11 residues. Germline V lookup: CDR1 EGSTGY, CDR2 YDSYTSSV. V trimming: 5 bases; J trimming: 8 bases; junction bases outside the gene matches: 6.

V gene TRGV9 combines with J gene TRGJP. No J gene was available from TCRdb, and it was assigned here by a germline match of the DNA. With 2 bases clipped from V and 7 bases from J, the junction kept 5 bases outside the gene matches. CDR3 length equals 16 residues. Germline V CDR1 and CDR2: GITISATS, ISYDGTV (reference sequence). The CDR3 region is CALWEAFELGKKIKVF. CDR3 nucleotide sequence: TGTGCCTTGTGGGAGGCCTTCGAGTTGGGCAAAAAAATCAAGGTATTT.

The chain links TRGV9 to TRGJP. TCRdb carries no J gene annotation; the J gene was assigned here by matching the DNA with germline. The trim removed 0 bases at V and 8 bases at J, leaving 4 bases unmatched. The germline CDR1 and CDR2 sequences are GITISATS and ISYDGTV (reference sequence). This CDR3 has 16 residues. This CDR3 reads CALWEVQKLGKKIKVF. For the CDR3, the DNA is TGTGCCTTGTGGGAGGTGCAGAAGTTGGGCAAAAAAATCAAGGTATTT.

In regard to this clone: This likely reflects a read error, since a far larger clone is one base away. The chain recombines TRGV9 with TRGJP. Here the J gene came from matching the DNA to germline, since TCRdb omits it. Germline V CDR1 and CDR2: GITISATS, ISYDGTV (reference sequence). This CDR3 spans 16 amino acids. CDR3 amino acids: CALWKVQELGKKIKVF. The CDR3 coding sequence is TGTGCCTTGTGGAAGGTACAAGAGTTGGGCAAAAAAATCAAGGTATTT.

This clone occurred a few times. The J gene is TRGJP, the V gene TRGV9. TCRdb is silent on the J gene; assignment here came from matching the DNA to germline. Germline V gene lookup returns CDR1 GITISATS and CDR2 ISYDGTV (reference sequence). The CDR3 runs to 15 residues. V gave up 2 bases and J gave up 13 bases; unmatched junction bases: 8. As DNA, the CDR3 is TGTGCCTTGTGGGAGGCCCTGGTAGGCAAAAAAATCAAGGTATTT. Translating it yields CALWEALVGKKIKVF.

The rearrangement links TRGV3 to TRGJ1 or TRGJ2. Because TCRdb records no J gene, it was assigned here through a match of the DNA to germline. V was pared by 1 base and J by 1 base, with 7 bases of the junction left unmatched. The germline V gene encodes CDR1 VTNTFY and CDR2 YDVSTARD (reference sequence). CDR3 length: 15 amino acids. CDR3 nucleotides: TGTGCCACCTGGGACAGACCGAATAATTATTATAAGAAACTCTTT. This sequence encodes CATWDRPNNYYKKLF.

No J gene was named, though the V gene is TRGV9. The CDR3 totals 16 residues. Germline V gene lookup returns CDR1 GITISATS and CDR2 ISYDGTV (reference sequence). The CDR3 region is CALWESRELGKKIEVF. The CDR3 nucleotides are TGTGCCTTGTGGGAAAGTCGAGAGTTGGGCAAAAAAATCGAGGTATTT.

Note on this clone: Other nucleotide sequences from this sample produce the same CDR3. The J gene is TRGJP2, the V gene TRGV5. The J gene was not available in TCRdb and was assigned here by matching the DNA to germline segments. The CDR3 totals 17 residues. The ends lost 0 bases at V and 2 bases at J; junction bases unmatched: 9. Germline CDR1 and CDR2: VINAFY and YDVSNSKD. The CDR3 protein is CATWDRPFGSSDWIKTF. The DNA of the CDR3 is TGTGCCACCTGGGACAGGCCTTTTGGCAGTAGTGATTGGATCAAGACGTTT.

Of note for this clone: This may stem from a read error, because a much larger clone lies one nucleotide away. This specimen includes other DNA sequences encoding the same CDR3. The rearrangement joins TRGV9 to TRGJP. The J gene is absent in TCRdb and was assigned here via DNA matching to germline. CDR3 size: 16 residues. CDR1 and CDR2 from the germline V gene are GITISATS and ISYDGTV (reference sequence). In nucleotides, the CDR3 is TGTGCCCTGTGGGAGGCGAAAGAGTTGGGCAAAAAAATCAAGGTATTT. This codes for CALWEAKELGKKIKVF.

By share of the sample, this clone is large. This rearrangement joins TRGV9 to TRGJP. Matching the DNA to germline supplied the J gene, which TCRdb does not give. Germline trimming cut 2 bases from V and 8 bases from J; bases unmatched to any gene: 6. The V gene's germline CDR1 is GITISATS and CDR2 ISYDGTV (reference sequence). The CDR3 runs to 16 residues. CDR3 coding DNA: TGTGCCTTGTGGGAGGCGAGCCAGTTGGGCAAAAAAATCAAGGTATTT. The encoded protein is CALWEASQLGKKIKVF.

Concerning this clone itself: This may stem from a read error, because a much larger clone lies one nucleotide away. The same CDR3 also results from other DNA sequences found in this sample. J is TRGJP and V is TRGV9. TCRdb is silent on the J gene; assignment here came from matching the DNA to germline. Germline CDR1 reads GITISATS; CDR2 reads ISYDGTV (reference sequence). The CDR3 length is 16 residues. CDR3 sequence: CALWEAKELGKKIKVF. CDR3 DNA sequence: TGTGCTTTGTGGGAGGCGAAAGAGTTGGGCAAAAAAATCAAGGTATTT.

This clone was seen only a few times. The sample contains more than one DNA sequence encoding this CDR3. This sequence joins TRGV9 and TRGJP. The J gene, absent from TCRdb, was called here by matching the DNA to germline. With 3 bases clipped from V and 6 bases from J, the junction kept 8 bases outside the gene matches. The CDR3 length is 17 residues. Germline V gene lookup returns CDR1 GITISATS and CDR2 ISYDGTV (reference sequence). The CDR3 region has the DNA TGTGCCTTGTGGGAGCCGCGGGGAGAGTTGGGCAAAAAAATCAAGGTATTT. Protein sequence: CALWEPRGELGKKIKVF.

This clone is labeled large. The same CDR3 can be traced to other DNA sequences in this sample. J is TRGJP and V is TRGV9. The J gene, missing from TCRdb, was assigned here through DNA to germline matching. The ends lost 0 bases at V and 7 bases at J; junction bases unmatched: 3. This CDR3 comprises 16 residues. The germline V gene encodes CDR1 GITISATS and CDR2 ISYDGTV (reference sequence). The CDR3 here is CALWEVRELGKKIKVF. The CDR3 coding sequence is TGTGCCTTGTGGGAGGTGCGGGAGTTGGGCAAAAAAATCAAGGTATTT.

About this clone: At one end, the junction sequence differs from germline, possibly due to a read error. The chain couples TRGV2 to TRGJ1 or TRGJ2. Germline matching of the DNA provided the J gene here, since TCRdb leaves it blank. Germline loops: CDR1 EGSNGY, CDR2 YDSYNSKV. The CDR3 sequence is 16 residues long. CDR3 amino acids: CATGDGPTGIYYKKLF. CDR3 nucleotide sequence: TGTGCCACCGGGGACGGGCCAACGGGGATTTATTATAAGAAACTCTTT.

A word on this clone: Other DNA sequences of this sample code for an identical CDR3. The chain has TRGV9 and TRGJP. No J gene was available from TCRdb, and it was assigned here by a germline match of the DNA. Germline V gives CDR1 GITISATS, CDR2 ISYDGTV (reference sequence). V was clipped by 0 bases and J by 7 bases; unmatched bases: 3. There are 16 residues in the CDR3. The CDR3 nucleotides read TGTGCCTTGTGGGAGGTGAGGGAGTTGGGCAAAAAAATCAAGGTATTT. Its translation is CALWEVRELGKKIKVF.

In this sample, this clone is large. V and J are TRGV9 and TRGJP. TCRdb lists no J gene, so it was determined here by aligning the DNA to germline. V lost 3 bases to trimming and J lost 4 bases; unmatched junction nucleotides: 3. CDR1 and CDR2 (germline): GITISATS, ISYDGTV (reference sequence). This CDR3 spans 16 amino acids. CDR3: CALWEKQELGKKIKVF. The CDR3 coding sequence is TGTGCCTTGTGGGAGAAACAAGAGTTGGGCAAAAAAATCAAGGTATTT.

A remark on this clone: The sample holds other DNA sequences that translate to the same CDR3. The chain recombines TRGV9 with TRGJP. In the absence of a J gene in TCRdb, the DNA was matched to germline to assign it here. Germline CDR1 GITISATS, CDR2 ISYDGTV (reference sequence). The V segment lost 0 bases and the J segment 6 bases; nucleotides outside the gene matches: 5. CDR3 length: 17 amino acids. The CDR3 DNA sequence: TGTGCCTTGTGGGAGGTGTTAGGAGAGTTGGGCAAAAAAATCAAGGTATTT. Its translation: CALWEVLGELGKKIKVF.

The gene calls are TRGV9 and TRGJP. The J gene, absent from TCRdb, was called here by matching the DNA to germline. Germline assignment: CDR1 GITISATS and CDR2 ISYDGTV (reference sequence). CDR3 length: 19 amino acids. Trimming at V came to 0 bases and at J to 4 bases, leaving 9 bases not matched to a gene. The chain's CDR3 is CALWEVPIDQELGKKIKVF. DNA of the CDR3: TGTGCCTTGTGGGAGGTGCCCATTGACCAAGAGTTGGGCAAAAAAATCAAGGTATTT.

In regard to this clone: Since a much larger clone is just one base distant, this may be a read error. Different DNA sequences within this sample yield the same CDR3. The rearrangement links TRGV4 to TRGJP2. TCRdb carries no J gene annotation; the J gene was assigned here by matching the DNA with germline. CDR1 and CDR2 from the germline V gene are EGSTGY and YDSYTSSV. This CDR3 spans 13 amino acids. Written as DNA, the CDR3 is TGCGCCACCTGGGAAGATAGTGATTGGATCAAGACGTTT. As protein: CATWEDSDWIKTF.

Of note for this clone: A much bigger clone sits one base away, suggesting this may be a read error. The same CDR3 arises from other DNA sequences in this sample as well. The rearrangement uses TRGV9 and TRGJ1 or TRGJ2. The J gene, absent from TCRdb, was called here by matching the DNA to germline. CDR3 length: 14 residues. Looked up from germline, CDR1 is GITISATS and CDR2 is ISYDGTV (reference sequence). In nucleotides, the CDR3 is TGCGCCTTGTGGGAGGTGCAATGGCGGTATAAGAAACTCTTT. This sequence encodes CALWEVQWRYKKLF.

This chain uses TRGV9 with TRGJ1 or TRGJ2. The J gene, left out of TCRdb, was set here by checking the DNA against germline. The CDR3 runs 14 residues. The junction had 2 bases not matched to a gene; V was cut back by 0 bases and J by 0 bases. CDR1 and CDR2 from the germline V gene are GITISATS and ISYDGTV (reference sequence). For the CDR3, the DNA is TGTGCCTTGTGGGAGGTGTCGAATTATTATAAGAAACTCTTT. Translated, it gives CALWEVSNYYKKLF.